What follows are 31 T cell receptor beta chains derived from one specimen sequenced in a study of CD8 T cells in ankylosing spondylitis. In TCRdb, the 5' RACE reads were re-called with MiXCR into one record per CDR3 protein. The sample lists tens of thousands of distinct CDR3 sequences, 6% to 8% seen once, with 5% in the top ten. Sequenced: synovial fluid, either unsorted or a sorted T cell fraction (not recorded which). These receptors were taken from a male donor with ankylosing spondylitis.

In this sample, this clonotype turned up many times. The chain has TRBV6-5 and TRBJ2-1, with TRBD2 as a possible D gene (5 bases). The CDR3 runs to 12 residues. CDR1 is MNHEY and CDR2 is SVGAGI in the germline V gene. Trimming removed 6 bases from V and 10 bases from J, with 13 bases in between. This CDR3 is CASRPAGGEQFF. Here the CDR3 DNA reads TGTGCCAGCAGACCCGCAGGAGGCGAGCAGTTCTTC.

This clonotype was observed a few times. The chain carries TRBV6-1 and TRBJ2-4; 13 nucleotides line up with TRBD2. The CDR3 loop spans 16 amino acids. The germline V gene has CDR1 MNHNS and CDR2 SASEGT. Trimming at V came to 6 bases and at J to 8 bases, leaving 10 bases not matched to a gene. DNA for the CDR3: TGTGCCAGCAGGCGGGGACTAGCGGGAAGCCAGGACATTCAGTACTTC. Its protein product is CASRRGLAGSQDIQYF.

This chain uses TRBV18 with TRBJ2-3; the match to TRBD2 covers 9 bases. The junction had 7 bases not matched to a gene; V was cut back by 2 bases and J by 1 base. Germline V gene sequence: CDR1 KGHSH, CDR2 LQKENI. The CDR3 consists of 17 residues. The DNA of the CDR3 is TGTGCCAGCTCACCAGGAGCGGGAGGTGGGGGCACAGATACGCAGTATTTT. It translates to CASSPGAGGGGTDTQYF. Looking up the rest from reference TRBV18 and TRBJ2-3 gives the full variable domain: NAGVMQNPRHLVRRRGQEARLRCSPMKGHSHVYWYRQLPEEGLKFMVYLQKENIIDESGMPKERFSAEFPKEGPSILRIQQVVRGDSAAYFCASSPGAGGGGTDTQYFGPGTRLTVL.

This clonotype has ten or more counts. V is TRBV12-3 or TRBV12-4 and J is TRBJ2-3; no clear D. The CDR3 loop spans 11 amino acids. Trimming cost V 4 bases and J 4 bases, with 3 bases left between them. CDR3 DNA: TGTGCCAGCAGTTACGCAGATACGCAGTATTTT. Translated: CASSYADTQYF.

Many counts were recorded for this clonotype. The rearrangement joins TRBV5-1 to TRBJ1-4; 7 bases are shared with TRBD1. The CDR3 runs to 14 residues. With V trimmed by 4 bases and J by 4 bases, 4 bases remained unmatched. Germline V lookup: CDR1 SGHRS, CDR2 YFSETQ. The DNA of the CDR3 is TGCGCCAGCAGCATGGGACAGATTAATGAAAAACTGTTTTTT. Its protein is CASSMGQINEKLFF.

The chain recombines TRBV18 with TRBJ1-4; a weak D match, TRBD1 (5 bases). The V end was cut by 3 bases, the J end by 0 bases, with 11 bases between. The CDR3 runs to 16 residues. Germline-derived CDR1 and CDR2 are KGHSH and LQKENI. The CDR3 bases are TGTGCCAGCTCACCCACAGGTCCTGCAACTAATGAAAAACTGTTTTTT. This translates into CASSPTGPATNEKLFF.

This chain links TRBV10-1 with TRBJ2-3; no clear D. The CDR3 sequence is 13 residues long. With 2 bases removed from V and 8 bases from J, the gap between germline ends came to 11 bases. Germline V CDR1 and CDR2: WNHNN, SYGVQD (reference sequence). DNA of the CDR3: TGCGCCAGCAGTGAGGGAGCACCCGCTACGCAGTATTTT. Its protein is CASSEGAPATQYF.

This clonotype showed up many times. The V gene is TRBV24-1, the J gene TRBJ2-6, with a weak D call TRBD2 (7 bases). The V and J ends lost 3 bases and 4 bases respectively, with 18 bases between them. Germline lookup yields CDR1 KGHDR and CDR2 SFDVKD. The CDR3 is 18 amino acids. The CDR3 loop reads CATSDGLGGRSGANVLTF. In nucleotides, the CDR3 is TGTGCCACCAGTGATGGACTAGGGGGGCGTTCCGGGGCCAACGTCCTGACTTTC.

This clonotype was observed at least ten times. The chain links TRBV7-2 to TRBJ1-2; TRBD1 agrees at 8 bases. The CDR3 is made up of 14 amino acids. The germline V gene has CDR1 SGHTA and CDR2 FQGNSA. The ends lost 6 bases at V and 4 bases at J; junction bases unmatched: 7. The CDR3, as DNA: TGTGCCAGCAGAGCCCGACAGGGGAGCTATGGCTACACCTTC. Its translation is CASRARQGSYGYTF.

J is TRBJ2-3 and V is TRBV14; D unresolved. The ends were cut back, 0 bases at V and 6 bases at J, with 10 bases in the middle. The CDR3 runs 14 residues. Germline values: CDR1 SGHDN, CDR2 FVKESK. The CDR3: CASSQDLGGDTQYF. CDR3 coding DNA: TGTGCCAGCAGCCAAGATTTGGGTGGGGATACGCAGTATTTT.

This clonotype was seen ten or more times. The V call is TRBV7-2, the J call TRBJ1-1; D call uncertain. V was pared by 2 bases and J by 1 base, with 5 bases between. The CDR3 contains 13 residues. CDR1 is SGHTA and CDR2 is FQGNSA in the germline V gene. DNA for the CDR3: TGTGCCAGCAGCTTAACGGAGAACACTGAAGCTTTCTTT. This sequence encodes CASSLTENTEAFF. Combining the CDR3 with reference TRBV7-2 and TRBJ1-1 gives the whole variable domain GAGVSQSPSNKVTEKGKDVELRCDPISGHTALYWYRQSLGQGLEFLIYFQGNSAPDKSGLPSDRFSAERTGGSVSTLTIQRTQQEDSAVYLCASSLTENTEAFFGQGTRLTVV.

This clonotype has at least ten counts. The chain joins TRBV27 to TRBJ2-1, with D possibly matching TRBD2 (6 bases). The germline CDR1 and CDR2 sequences are MNHEY and SMNVEV (reference sequence). This CDR3 comprises 17 residues. V lost 5 bases to trimming and J lost 0 bases, with 17 bases between them. The DNA for the CDR3 is TGTGCCAGCAGTCCCTCCTTAGCGGCGAGCTCCTACAATGAGCAGTTCTTC. Protein: CASSPSLAASSYNEQFF.

CDR3 loop: CASSGGQGGETQYF. The CDR3 DNA reads as TGTGCCAGTAGCGGTGGGCAGGGAGGAGAGACCCAGTACTTC. This chain links TRBV19 with TRBJ2-5; D is possibly TRBD2 (6 bases). The CDR3 runs 14 residues. Deletions cut 6 bases from V and 4 bases from J, with 15 bases between. Germline lookup yields CDR1 LNHDA and CDR2 SQIVND (reference sequence).

The V call is TRBV7-8, the J call TRBJ2-1, with 7 bases aligning to TRBD2. CDR3 length: 14 residues. Germline V gene sequence: CDR1 SGHVS, CDR2 FQNEAQ. Trimming at V came to 0 bases and at J to 10 bases, leaving 6 bases not matched to a gene. CDR3 in amino acids: CASSLAASGSEQFF. In DNA, the CDR3 is TGTGCCAGCAGCTTAGCGGCTAGCGGATCCGAGCAGTTCTTC.

Ten or more counts support this clonotype. V and J are TRBV11-3 and TRBJ2-2; D ambiguous. V lost 1 base and J lost 0, with 3 bases in between. This CDR3 spans 14 amino acids. Germline CDR1 is SGHNT and CDR2 is YENEEA. Here the CDR3 DNA reads TGTGCCAGCAGCTTAGCCCCGAACACCGGGGAGCTGTTTTTT. As protein: CASSLAPNTGELFF.

To note about this clonotype: The junction differs from germline at one of its ends, possibly a read error. This sequence joins TRBV11-3 and TRBJ2-2; unclear D gene. CDR3 size: 17 residues. Germline V lookup: CDR1 SGHNT, CDR2 YENEEA. Written as DNA, the CDR3 is TGTGCCAGCAGCCGCGTTATGTCTATTACTAACACCGAGGAGCTGTTTTTT. Its translation is CASSRVMSITNTEELFF.

This clonotype has a count of ten or more. The V gene is TRBV25-1, the J gene TRBJ1-2; TRBD1 is a possible D gene (5 bases). In germline, CDR1 is MGHDK, CDR2 SYGVNS. The CDR3 is 14 residues long. Trimming took 3 bases from V and 2 from J, leaving 10 bases between them. CDR3 amino acids: CASSDSAGNYGYTF. The CDR3 DNA is TGTGCCAGCAGTGATTCGGCAGGGAACTATGGCTACACCTTC.

There are a few counts of this clonotype. The chain employs TRBV2 and TRBJ1-5; 7 nucleotides match TRBD1. Germline V lookup: CDR1 SNHLY, CDR2 FYNNEI. The V segment lost 5 bases and the J segment 7 bases; nucleotides outside the gene matches: 5. The CDR3 sequence is 13 residues long. This CDR3 reads CASSPGGGQPQHF. The CDR3 region has the DNA TGTGCCAGCAGTCCAGGGGGAGGCCAGCCCCAGCATTTT.

This clonotype was seen a handful of times. The chain links TRBV5-5 to TRBJ2-3; D remains ambiguous. Trimming removed 2 bases at V and 3 bases at J, with 13 bases between. CDR3 length: 15 residues. Germline loops: CDR1 SGHKS, CDR2 YYEKEE (reference sequence). In nucleotides, the CDR3 is TGTGCCAGCAGCTTAGGTAGCCCTTCGACAGATACGCAGTATTTT. Residues: CASSLGSPSTDTQYF.

The chain employs TRBV27 and TRBJ1-5; D is perhaps TRBD1 (5 bases). The CDR3 is made up of 13 amino acids. V gave up 6 bases and J gave up 5 bases, with 11 bases separating them. In germline, CDR1 is MNHEY, CDR2 SMNVEV (reference sequence). CDR3: CASSQRGDQPQHF. CDR3 bases: TGTGCCAGCAGCCAACGGGGGGATCAGCCCCAGCATTTT.

This clonotype was detected many times. V is TRBV7-4 and J is TRBJ1-2, with 7 bases matching TRBD1. Losses at the gene ends were 0 bases for V and 1 base for J; bases not matched to a gene: 26. CDR3 size: 23 residues. The germline gives CDR1 SGHVT, CDR2 SQSDAQ. This CDR3 is CASSLARFPGQVRNSNYNYGYTF. The CDR3 DNA reads as TGTGCCAGCAGCTTAGCGCGCTTTCCAGGACAGGTCCGAAATTCGAACTATAACTATGGCTACACCTTC.

In its sample, this clonotype was seen many times. The rearrangement joins TRBV29-1 to TRBJ1-2, with 9 bases lining up with TRBD1. Looked up from germline, CDR1 is SQVTM and CDR2 is ANQGSEA. Trimming at V came to 6 bases and at J to 4 bases, leaving 9 bases not matched to a gene. This CDR3 spans 14 amino acids. The CDR3 region is CSVVPGQGLYGYTF. CDR3 in DNA: TGCAGCGTCGTTCCGGGACAGGGCCTCTATGGCTACACCTTC.

This clonotype was counted at least ten times. V gene TRBV24-1 combines with J gene TRBJ2-1; 7 positions match TRBD2. V gave up 1 base and J gave up 10 bases; unmatched junction bases: 21. The CDR3 spans 19 residues. Germline V CDR1 and CDR2: KGHDR, SFDVKD. The CDR3 DNA reads as TGTGCCACCAGTGATTTCGGCTCGGCTAGCGGAAGTAGGGGCGAAGAGCAGTTCTTC. Translating gives CATSDFGSASGSRGEEQFF.

Ten or more counts support this clonotype. The chain employs TRBV5-1 and TRBJ2-1, with D uncertain. Trimming removed 5 bases at V and 0 bases at J, with 9 bases between. Germline CDR1 and CDR2: SGHRS and YFSETQ. This CDR3 has 14 residues. CDR3 coding DNA: TGCGCCAGCAGGGGCTCGAGCTCCTACAATGAGCAGTTCTTC. Protein: CASRGSSSYNEQFF.

The V gene is TRBV5-1, the J gene TRBJ2-3, with 7 nucleotides matching TRBD2. V shed 7 bases, J shed 3 bases, and the junction held 8 bases outside the gene matches. This CDR3 is 14 amino acids long. Germline CDR1 reads SGHRS; CDR2 reads YFSETQ. CDR3 nucleotides: TGCGCCAGCTGGGCAGGGCGGGGGACAGATACGCAGTATTTT. Encoded protein: CASWAGRGTDTQYF.

This chain connects TRBV28 to TRBJ1-5; 8 nucleotides match TRBD1. This CDR3 is built from 14 residues. The trim removed 3 bases at V and 7 bases at J, leaving 5 bases unmatched. The germline gives CDR1 MDHEN, CDR2 SYDVKM. For the CDR3, the DNA is TGTGCCAGCAGTTTCTCAGGGGGCCAGCAGCCCCAGCATTTT. Protein: CASSFSGGQQPQHF. The whole variable domain, remainder taken from reference TRBV28 and TRBJ1-5, is DVKVTQSSRYLVKRTGEKVFLECVQDMDHENMFWYRQDPGLGLRLIYFSYDVKMKEKGDIPEGYSVSREKKERFSLILESASTNQTSMYLCASSFSGGQQPQHFGDGTRLSIL.

With respect to this clonotype: An end of the junction does not agree with germline; a read error may underlie this. The V and J genes are TRBV7-7 and TRBJ2-5; D might be TRBD1 or TRBD2, each matching 6 bases. Germline values: CDR1 SSHAT, CDR2 FNYEAQ (reference sequence). The CDR3 runs to 15 residues. CDR3 amino acids: CASSLLGGPGETQYF. The DNA for the CDR3 is TGTGCTAGCAGCTTACTAGGGGGGCCTGGGGAGACCCAGTACTTC.

This chain links TRBV7-6 with TRBJ2-2; D remains ambiguous. The CDR3 is made up of 15 amino acids. Trimming removed 1 base from V and 4 bases from J, with 10 bases in between. Germline loops: CDR1 SGHVS, CDR2 FNYEAQ. This CDR3 reads CASSLEAGGTGELFF. As DNA, the CDR3 is TGTGCCAGCAGCTTAGAAGCCGGCGGCACCGGGGAGCTGTTTTTT. Supplemented by reference TRBV7-6 and TRBJ2-2, the full variable domain reads GAGVSQSPRYKVTKRGQDVALRCDPISGHVSLYWYRQALGQGPEFLTYFNYEAQQDKSGLPNDRFSAERPEGSISTLTIQRTEQRDSAMYRCASSLEAGGTGELFFGEGSRLTVL.

The chain joins TRBV2 to TRBJ2-1; D unclear. V was shortened by 2 bases and J by 0 bases, with 11 bases between the two germline ends. Germline V gene sequence: CDR1 SNHLY, CDR2 FYNNEI. CDR3 length: 16 amino acids. Here the CDR3 reads CASSEPGSFSYNEQFF. Written as DNA, the CDR3 is TGTGCCAGCAGTGAACCAGGCAGCTTCTCCTACAATGAGCAGTTCTTC.

This clonotype was recorded at least ten times. V usage is TRBV6-4 and J usage is TRBJ1-1; no firm D call. The V end lost 6 bases, the J end lost 5 bases, and 13 bases lay between the germline ends. CDR3 size: 13 residues. Looked up from germline, CDR1 is MRHNA and CDR2 is SNTAGT. CDR3 residues: CASSAEEETEAFF. The CDR3 coding sequence is TGTGCCAGCAGCGCCGAAGAGGAAACTGAAGCTTTCTTT.

This clonotype was observed many times. The gene calls are TRBV12-3 or TRBV12-4 and TRBJ1-6; TRBD1 matches at 7 bases. The V gene end was trimmed by 6 bases and the J gene end by 7 bases; junction bases not matched to a gene: 6. The CDR3 is 14 amino acids. The CDR3 DNA sequence: TGTGCCAGCAGCAAGGGGGCTGGAAATTCACCCCTCCACTTT. Translated, it gives CASSKGAGNSPLHF.